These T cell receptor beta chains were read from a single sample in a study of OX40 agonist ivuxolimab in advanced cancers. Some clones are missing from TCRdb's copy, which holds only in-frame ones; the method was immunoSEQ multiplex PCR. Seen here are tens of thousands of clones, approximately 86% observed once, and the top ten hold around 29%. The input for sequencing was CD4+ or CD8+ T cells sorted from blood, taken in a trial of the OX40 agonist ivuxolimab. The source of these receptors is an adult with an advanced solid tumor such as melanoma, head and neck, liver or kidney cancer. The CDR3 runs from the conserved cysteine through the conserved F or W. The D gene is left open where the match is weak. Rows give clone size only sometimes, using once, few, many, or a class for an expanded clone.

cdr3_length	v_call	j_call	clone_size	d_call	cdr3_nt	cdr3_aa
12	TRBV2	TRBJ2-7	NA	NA	TGTGCCAGCAGCGAAGCACCCTACGAGCAGTACTTC	CASSEAPYEQYF
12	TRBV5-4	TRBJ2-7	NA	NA	TGTGCCAGCAGCTTGACAGGGTACGAGCAGTACTTC	CASSLTGYEQYF
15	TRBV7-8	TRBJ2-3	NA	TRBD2	TGTGCCAGCAGCCGGGAGGGAGGGAGCACAGATACGCAGTATTTT	CASSREGGSTDTQYF
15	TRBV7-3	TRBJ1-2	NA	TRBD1	TGTGCCAGCAGCTTAAAGGGCAGGGGGACGGATGGCTACACCTTC	CASSLKGRGTDGYTF
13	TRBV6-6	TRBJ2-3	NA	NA	TGTGCCAGCAGCAGTGCGGGGTGGAATACGCAGTATTTT	CASSSAGWNTQYF
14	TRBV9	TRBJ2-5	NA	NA	TGTGCCAGCAGCCCCCCACAGGGTCGGGAGACCCAGTACTTC	CASSPPQGRETQYF
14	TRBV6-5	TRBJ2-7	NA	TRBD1	TGTGCCAGCAGTTCGGGACAGATGACCTACGAGCAGTACTTC	CASSSGQMTYEQYF
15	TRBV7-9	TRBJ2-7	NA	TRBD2	TGTGCCAGCAGCTTAGCGCGGGGGTTGCGTTGGGAGCAGTACTTC	CASSLARGLRWEQYF
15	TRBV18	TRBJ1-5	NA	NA	TGTGCCAGCTCACCAATGGCGGGGGGCGCGTGGCCCCAGCATTTT	CASSPMAGGAWPQHF
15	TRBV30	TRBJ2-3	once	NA	TGTGCCTGGGGCCCCAATTGGGAGAATCACAATACGCAGTATTTT	CAWGPNWENHNTQYF
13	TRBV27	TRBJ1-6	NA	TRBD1	TGTGCCAGCAGTCCGGGACAGAATTCACCCCTCCACTTT	CASSPGQNSPLHF
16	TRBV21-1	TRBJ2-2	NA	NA	TGTGCCAGCAGCAAAGGTCGGAGGGTTGGCCCCGGGGAGCTGTTTTTT	CASSKGRRVGPGELFF
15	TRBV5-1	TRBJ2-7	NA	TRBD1	TGCGCCAGCAGCTTGGTAGGACAGGGAACCTACGAGCAGTACTTC	CASSLVGQGTYEQYF
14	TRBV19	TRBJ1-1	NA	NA	TGTGCCAGTAGTATACCAACAGATAACACTGAAGCTTTCTTT	CASSIPTDNTEAFF
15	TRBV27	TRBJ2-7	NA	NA	TGTGCCAGCAGTCCTTTAGGACAGACGGTCGACGAGCAGTACTTC	CASSPLGQTVDEQYF
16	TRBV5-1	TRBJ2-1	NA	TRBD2	TGCGCCAGCAGCTTGGGATGGCGGGGGATCGACAATGAGCAGTTCTTC	CASSLGWRGIDNEQFF
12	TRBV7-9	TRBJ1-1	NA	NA	TGTGCCAGCAGCTTAGCGGGGGTGGAAGCTTTCTTT	CASSLAGVEAFF